Listed here are 18 T cell receptor beta chains from one sample, sequenced in a study of T cell clusters in autoimmune cytopenias. Roughly 38,000 genome equivalents of blood DNA were amplified for TRB. Multiplex touch-down PCR amplified TRB using TRB-A and TRB-B pools in one tube. Using the multiplex PCR reads, TCRdb records one entry per CDR3 protein without DNA. The sample yields some 5,500 distinct CDR3 sequences, of which the top ten take up 2.5% to 3%. These data also featured in a second study, about T cell repertoires in aging, cancer and after chemotherapy.

Material for sequencing was peripheral blood. The receptors originated from a human donor in good health.

Its frequency marks this clonotype as medium-sized. V and J are TRBV7-2 and TRBJ2-2; TCRdb names TRBD2, which stays unverified in the absence of DNA. This CDR3 region has 16 residues. Germline CDR1 and CDR2: SGHTA and FQGNSA. CDR3 protein: CASSPGLAGSSEELFF.

The V call is TRBV6-2 or TRBV6-3, the J call TRBJ1-5. This CDR3 comprises 13 residues. Germline lookup yields CDR1 MNHEY and CDR2 SVGEGT. This CDR3 reads CASSPGAWQPQHF.

Considering frequency, this clonotype is medium-sized. The chain is built from TRBV6-5 and TRBJ2-7; absent DNA, TCRdb's TRBD2 call cannot be checked. Germline CDR1 and CDR2: MNHEY and SVGAGI. This CDR3 is 13 amino acids long. CDR3 in amino acids: CASPALAGNEQYF.

The chain links TRBV7-2 to TRBJ2-3. This CDR3 has 17 amino acids. Germline CDR1 reads SGHTA; CDR2 reads FQGNSA. The chain's CDR3 is CASSPTLLPKFTDTQYF.

By frequency, this clonotype registers medium-sized (0.01 to 0.1%). The chain has TRBV29-1 and TRBJ1-1; TCRdb designates TRBD1, a call that cannot be tested without DNA. The CDR3 length is 13 residues. Germline V gives CDR1 SQVTM, CDR2 ANQGSEA. CDR3 amino acids: CSGGGPLNTEAFF.

By frequency, this clonotype registers medium-sized (0.01 to 0.1%). The chain carries TRBV6-1 and TRBJ2-7. Germline-derived CDR1 and CDR2 are MNHNS and SASEGT. CDR3 size: 11 residues. The CDR3 sequence: CASSEVQEQYF.

V usage is TRBV24-1 and J usage is TRBJ1-2. Germline V gene lookup returns CDR1 KGHDR and CDR2 SFDVKD. The CDR3 runs to 17 residues. This CDR3 reads CATSDPTATLASGGYTF.

This clonotype is identified as medium-sized from frequency. This chain links TRBV6-5 with TRBJ2-2; the TRBD1 assignment by TCRdb is unverifiable without DNA. Germline CDR1 MNHEY, CDR2 SVGAGI. This CDR3 has 17 residues. CDR3 amino acids: CASNTRGGTRGTGELFF.

The chain links TRBV6-1 to TRBJ1-1. CDR3 length equals 14 residues. Germline assignment: CDR1 MNHNS and CDR2 SASEGT. The CDR3 protein is CASSEYAANTEAFF.

This clonotype is called medium-sized based on its frequency. This chain connects TRBV6-2 or TRBV6-3 to TRBJ2-5; TCRdb lists TRBD1, though no DNA is available to test this call. This CDR3 contains 13 residues. Germline loops: CDR1 MNHEY, CDR2 SVGEGT. CDR3: CASSRGIEETQYF.

This clonotype is classed as medium-sized (0.01 to 0.1%) by frequency. This chain links TRBV27 with TRBJ2-7; absent DNA, TCRdb's TRBD1 call cannot be checked. Germline-derived CDR1 and CDR2 are MNHEY and SMNVEV (reference sequence). The CDR3 is 14 amino acids. This chain's CDR3 is CASRGTASSYEQYF.

The chain couples TRBV7-2 to TRBJ2-5; the TCRdb D gene call, TRBD1, has no DNA to confirm it. The V gene's germline CDR1 is SGHTA and CDR2 FQGNSA. The CDR3 spans 13 residues. The CDR3: CASSTRGQETQYF.

The chain is built from TRBV6-2 or TRBV6-3 and TRBJ1-6. Germline lookup yields CDR1 MNHEY and CDR2 SVGEGT. CDR3 size: 13 residues. The CDR3 here is CASRRTVNSPLHF.

Measured by frequency, this clonotype is medium-sized. The gene calls are TRBV29-1 and TRBJ1-1; TCRdb's D call, TRBD1, is unchecked because there is no DNA. Germline V lookup: CDR1 SQVTM, CDR2 ANQGSEA. The CDR3 has 14 amino acids. The CDR3 spells CSAFRDSLNTEAFF.

J is TRBJ1-1 and V is TRBV5-6. CDR3 length: 15 residues. Germline V gene lookup returns CDR1 SGHDT and CDR2 YYEEEE. The CDR3 loop reads CASSSAIGRDTEAFF.

The chain couples TRBV6-6 to TRBJ1-1; checking the TCRdb D call of TRBD1 is not possible without DNA. The CDR3 loop spans 14 amino acids. Germline V gene lookup returns CDR1 MNHNY and CDR2 SVGAGI (reference sequence). The CDR3 here is CASSPDRGGTEAFF.

V and J are TRBV10-3 and TRBJ2-7; TCRdb selects TRBD1, and the lack of DNA leaves this call unchecked. Germline V gene lookup returns CDR1 ENHRY and CDR2 SYGVKD. The CDR3 runs to 16 residues. Here the CDR3 reads CAISDGVGVASYEQYF.

The chain recombines TRBV5-1 with TRBJ2-7. From germline, CDR1 is SGHRS and CDR2 YFSETQ. The CDR3 loop spans 13 amino acids. The CDR3 reads CASSLAYTYEQYF.